The 27 T cell receptor beta chains below were found in one sample sequenced in a study of T cell responses to AZD1222 COVID-19 vaccine. Repertoires were generated with immunoSEQ multiplex PCR, while TCRdb's copy carries only in-frame clones and drops some. This sample has 95,000 to 150,000 clones, with 92% found just once. The source material was peripheral blood, sampled on day 0 of AZD1222 vaccination. These receptors came from an adult in good health.

This chain connects TRBV7-9 to TRBJ1-5; TRBD1 aligns across 10 bases. This CDR3 spans 15 amino acids. The V segment lost 5 bases and the J segment 7 bases; nucleotides outside the gene matches: 8. Looked up from germline, CDR1 is SEHNR and CDR2 is FQNEAQ (reference sequence). The CDR3 DNA reads TGTGCCAGCAGCCGGGACAGGGGCGAGGGGCAGCCCCAGCATTTT. Protein: CASSRDRGEGQPQHF.

The chain uses TRBV5-4 and TRBJ2-1; 11 bases are shared with TRBD1. The CDR3 has 14 residues. Trimming cost V 4 bases and J 10 bases; bases outside gene matches: 7. CDR1 is SGHNT, CDR2 YYREEE, per germline (reference sequence). The chain's CDR3 is CASSAGQGAWEQFF. The CDR3 DNA is TGTGCCAGCAGCGCCGGACAGGGGGCATGGGAGCAGTTCTTC. The full variable domain, with the rest looked up from reference TRBV5-4 and TRBJ2-1, is ETGVTQSPTHLIKTRGQQVTLRCSSQSGHNTVSWYQQALGQGPQFIFQYYREEENGRGNFPPRFSGLQFPNYSSELNVNALELDDSALYLCASSAGQGAWEQFFGPGTRLTVL.

The genes are TRBV7-9 and TRBJ2-1, with D maybe TRBD2 (6 bases). Per the germline V gene, CDR1 is SEHNR and CDR2 is FQNEAQ (reference sequence). This CDR3 has 15 amino acids. V lost 5 bases and J lost 5, with 16 bases in between. The CDR3 DNA follows: TGTGCCAGCAGCCCCGGGACTCTCTTGGACAATGAGCAGTTCTTC. This sequence encodes CASSPGTLLDNEQFF. The whole variable domain, remainder taken from reference TRBV7-9 and TRBJ2-1, is DTGVSQNPRHKITKRGQNVTFRCDPISEHNRLYWYRQTLGQGPEFLTYFQNEAQLEKSRLLSDRFSAERPKGSFSTLEIQRTEQGDSAMYLCASSPGTLLDNEQFFGPGTRLTVL.

This chain links TRBV28 with TRBJ1-5; D uncertain. The CDR3 consists of 13 residues. Trimming shortened V by 2 bases and J by 3 bases, and 5 bases separated the two germline ends. CDR1 and CDR2 (germline): MDHEN, SYDVKM. Here the CDR3 reads CASSLQFNQPQHF. In DNA, the CDR3 is TGTGCCAGCAGTTTACAGTTCAATCAGCCCCAGCATTTT.

This rearrangement joins TRBV27 to TRBJ2-1; tentatively, D is TRBD1 or TRBD2 (5 bases each). This CDR3 contains 16 residues. V lost 6 bases to trimming and J lost 0 bases, with 15 bases between them. The germline V gene has CDR1 MNHEY and CDR2 SMNVEV (reference sequence). The CDR3 sequence: CASRSSWGSSYNEQFF. The CDR3 DNA reads TGTGCCAGCAGGTCCAGCTGGGGGAGCTCCTACAATGAGCAGTTCTTC.

The count of this clone is one. The V gene is TRBV6-5, the J gene TRBJ1-4; D is ambiguous. Looked up from germline, CDR1 is MNHEY and CDR2 is SVGAGI. This CDR3 is 15 amino acids long. The germline V and J ends were trimmed by 6 bases and 13 bases, with 24 bases remaining between them. CDR3 coding DNA: TGTGCCAGCAGCCTCGGGGTTTCGGGAGAAGGCGGACTGTTTTTT. Amino acid sequence: CASSLGVSGEGGLFF.

This clone was detected only once. The CDR3 loop is CASSPWTANTEAFF. The DNA for the CDR3 is TGTGCCAGCAGCCCATGGACAGCCAACACTGAAGCTTTCTTT. The genes are TRBV7-8 and TRBJ1-1; D may be TRBD1 (6 bases). The CDR3 covers 14 residues. The germline gives CDR1 SGHVS, CDR2 FQNEAQ. Trimming left V 5 bases short and J 2 bases short, with 12 bases between.

This sequence joins TRBV7-2 and TRBJ2-1, with a possible D match to TRBD1 (6 bases). Trimming took 1 base from V and 7 from J, leaving 17 bases between them. Germline V lookup: CDR1 SGHTA, CDR2 FQGNSA. CDR3 length equals 16 residues. For the CDR3, the DNA is TGTGCCAGCAGCTTAGGGTTCGGACAGACTCGGAATGAGCAGTTCTTC. The encoded protein is CASSLGFGQTRNEQFF.

J is TRBJ2-7 and V is TRBV19; 9 nucleotides align to TRBD2. The CDR3 extends over 16 amino acids. The V gene's germline CDR1 is LNHDA and CDR2 SQIVND (reference sequence). Trimming at V came to 4 bases and at J to 5 bases, leaving 12 bases not matched to a gene. The CDR3: CASSRLAGNLRDEQYF. The CDR3 nucleotides read TGTGCCAGTAGTAGGCTAGCGGGGAACCTTCGGGACGAGCAGTACTTC.

The chain recombines TRBV6-6 with TRBJ1-2; 9 nucleotides line up with TRBD1. The junction had 5 bases not matched to a gene; V was cut back by 3 bases and J by 0 bases. This CDR3 is 16 amino acids long. The V gene's germline CDR1 is MNHNY and CDR2 SVGAGI (reference sequence). This CDR3 is CASSYPGQGPNYGYTF. The CDR3 DNA sequence: TGTGCCAGCAGTTATCCGGGACAGGGACCTAACTATGGCTACACCTTC.

This chain links TRBV7-7 with TRBJ2-3; no firm D call. The CDR3 has 15 residues. Germline V gene data show CDR1 as SSHAT and CDR2 as FNYEAQ (reference sequence). The V end was cut by 1 base, the J end by 3 bases, with 11 bases between. The CDR3 protein is CASSLGGPTTDTQYF. Here the CDR3 DNA reads TGTGCCAGCAGCTTAGGCGGACCCACGACAGATACGCAGTATTTT.

V and J are TRBV3-1 (or the pseudogene TRBV3-2) and TRBJ1-3; D gene ambiguous. Germline V CDR1 and CDR2: LGHDT, YNNKEL (reference sequence). Trimming removed 2 bases from V and 4 bases from J, with 12 bases in between. CDR3 length: 15 amino acids. The CDR3 DNA reads as TGTGCCAGCAGCCAAAGTCTAGTTTCAGGAAACACCATATATTTT. It translates to CASSQSLVSGNTIYF.

The chain recombines TRBV4-3 with TRBJ2-7; 9 bases agree with TRBD1. CDR3 length equals 15 residues. J lost 0 bases, V lost 3 bases, and 3 bases had no gene match. CDR1 is LGHNA and CDR2 is YSLEER in the germline V gene. The CDR3, as DNA: TGCGCCAGCAGCCACCAACAGGGGGCCTCCTACGAGCAGTACTTC. It translates to CASSHQQGASYEQYF.

This clone came up once. The chain joins TRBV4-3 to TRBJ1-5, with no clear D. Germline V gene data show CDR1 as LGHNA and CDR2 as YSLEER. The V and J ends lost 0 bases and 4 bases respectively, with 16 bases between them. This CDR3 is 17 amino acids long. The CDR3 nucleotides read TGCGCCAGCAGCCAAGATATTTGGACGGATGAAAATCAGCCCCAGCATTTT. This gives the protein CASSQDIWTDENQPQHF.

This chain connects TRBV6-2 or TRBV6-3 to TRBJ2-2; 10 positions agree with TRBD2. Germline trimming cut 4 bases from V and 4 bases from J; bases unmatched to any gene: 9. Germline CDR1 MNHEY, CDR2 SVGEGT. This CDR3 has 17 residues. The CDR3 nucleotides are TGTGCCAGCAGTTCCTTAGCGGGAGGCGTAAGCACCGGGGAGCTGTTTTTT. Its protein product is CASSSLAGGVSTGELFF.

The chain carries TRBV24-1 and TRBJ2-1; 8 positions match TRBD2. Trimming at V came to 4 bases and at J to 7 bases, leaving 5 bases not matched to a gene. This CDR3 is 14 amino acids long. From germline, CDR1 is KGHDR and CDR2 SFDVKD. Here the CDR3 reads CATSEGTRSNEQFF. In nucleotides, the CDR3 is TGTGCCACCAGTGAAGGGACTAGAAGTAATGAGCAGTTCTTC.

A word on this clone: The same CDR3 can be traced to other DNA sequences in this sample. V is TRBV12-3 or TRBV12-4 and J is TRBJ1-5, with D perhaps TRBD1 (6 bases). This CDR3 is 13 amino acids long. Trimming took 4 bases from V and 4 from J, leaving 8 bases between them. As DNA, the CDR3 is TGTGCCAGCAGTTCCCAGGGGAATCAGCCCCAGCATTTT. This translates into CASSSQGNQPQHF.

This chain connects TRBV10-3 to TRBJ1-2; tentatively, D is TRBD1 (6 bases). The CDR3 has 15 amino acids. The V end was cut by 6 bases, the J end by 5 bases, with 19 bases between. CDR1 is ENHRY, CDR2 SYGVKD, per germline. For the CDR3, the DNA is TGTGCCATCAGCCTCGTCCCCGGAGGGGGGTATGGCTACACCTTC. As protein: CAISLVPGGGYGYTF.

The CDR3 loop is CATSDCRRGRERWGTDTQYF. The CDR3 DNA is TGTGCCACCAGTGATTGCAGGCGCGGGAGGGAGCGGTGGGGCACAGATACGCAGTATTTT. V and J are TRBV24-1 and TRBJ2-3; 9 nucleotides align to TRBD2. J lost 1 base, V lost 2 bases, and 15 bases had no gene match. This CDR3 region has 20 residues. CDR1 is KGHDR, CDR2 SFDVKD, per germline.

The chain has TRBV4-3 and TRBJ2-7; D might be TRBD2 (5 bases). With 0 bases removed from V and 1 base from J, the gap between germline ends came to 10 bases. This CDR3 has 15 amino acids. CDR1 LGHNA and CDR2 YSLEER come from the germline V gene. The CDR3 here is CASSQEDSRSYEQYF. CDR3 nucleotides: TGCGCCAGCAGCCAAGAGGACTCTCGGTCCTACGAGCAGTACTTC.

The chain recombines TRBV10-1 with TRBJ1-1; D perhaps matches TRBD1 (6 bases). From germline, CDR1 is WNHNN and CDR2 SYGVQD (reference sequence). The CDR3 covers 13 residues. V was trimmed by 5 bases and J by 0 bases, leaving 7 bases between them. This chain's CDR3 is CASSRDMNTEAFF. The CDR3 DNA is TGCGCCAGCAGTAGGGACATGAACACTGAAGCTTTCTTT.

This sequence joins TRBV7-9 and TRBJ2-1; 7 bases fit TRBD2. Germline CDR1 is SEHNR and CDR2 is FQNEAQ (reference sequence). Unmatched junction bases numbered 13, after V lost 8 bases and J lost 6 bases. The CDR3 loop spans 15 amino acids. The CDR3 region has the DNA TGTGCCAGCCGCTGGGAGGGAACCACGGGCAATGAGCAGTTCTTC. Translation gives CASRWEGTTGNEQFF.

This chain links TRBV18 with TRBJ1-5; the D is unclear. V shed 3 bases and J shed 4 bases, with 7 bases lying between them. The CDR3 is 13 residues long. Germline-derived CDR1 and CDR2 are KGHSH and LQKENI. CDR3 in amino acids: CASSPSGNQPQHF. CDR3 sequence (DNA): TGTGCCAGCTCACCCTCGGGGAATCAGCCCCAGCATTTT.

The V gene is TRBV7-8, the J gene TRBJ1-1; perhaps TRBD1 as D (6 bases). The germline gives CDR1 SGHVS, CDR2 FQNEAQ. The CDR3 is 13 amino acids. The V end lost 7 bases, the J end lost 3 bases, and 12 bases lay between the germline ends. Here the CDR3 DNA reads TGTGCCAGCACCTCAAGACAGGACACTGAAGCTTTCTTT. Residues: CASTSRQDTEAFF.

Written as DNA, the CDR3 is TGTGCCAGCAGCCCCCGTATACAGCCCCAGCATTTT. It codes for CASSPRIQPQHF. The chain joins TRBV9 to TRBJ1-5; no reliable D call. The CDR3 totals 12 residues. Trimming removed 4 bases at V and 7 bases at J, with 9 bases between. Germline V gives CDR1 SGDLS, CDR2 YYNGEE.

V is TRBV7-2 and J is TRBJ2-1; D uncertain. Germline CDR1 is SGHTA and CDR2 is FQGNSA. Trimming removed 1 base at V and 0 bases at J, with 19 bases between. This CDR3 is built from 19 residues. In nucleotides, the CDR3 is TGTGCCAGCAGCTTAGGAGATCCTAGGACCACCAACTCCTACAATGAGCAGTTCTTC. It encodes CASSLGDPRTTNSYNEQFF.

The chain recombines TRBV3-1 (or the pseudogene TRBV3-2) with TRBJ2-5; 7 nucleotides line up with TRBD2. With V trimmed by 3 bases and J by 4 bases, 5 bases remained unmatched. Germline V lookup: CDR1 LGHDT, CDR2 YNNKEL (reference sequence). The CDR3 has 14 amino acids. The CDR3 reads CASSHRGRGETQYF. CDR3 nucleotide sequence: TGTGCCAGCAGCCATCGAGGGAGGGGAGAGACCCAGTACTTC.